This entry concerns a single TCR beta chain. Time point meaning: cycle 4 day 1 (C4D1), after five to seven weeks of nivolumab. The patients all showed relapse after autologous stem cell transplantation, while their brentuximab vedotin exposure varied. Assay: immunoSEQ multiplex PCR; the TCRdb copy retains only in-frame clones and omits some. The sample contains 20,000 to 25,000 clones, about 80% of which appear only once. This record comes from a study of PD-1 blockade in classical Hodgkin lymphoma. The CDR3 has 20 residues. V shed 0 bases and J 8 bases; nucleotides not matched to a gene: 16. Germline CDR1 reads SGHRS; CDR2 reads YFSETQ.

The receptor was derived from a human donor with classical Hodgkin lymphoma. This sample comprised peripheral blood mononuclear cells (PBMCs), obtained before the fourth cycle of nivolumab. The genes are TRBV5-1 and TRBJ2-1; 14 bases are shared with TRBD2. CDR3 sequence (DNA): TGCGCCAGCAGCTTGGTGGGGACAGGGGCGACTAGCGGGAGGGCCTATGAGCAGTTCTTC. It yields the protein CASSLVGTGATSGRAYEQFF. Together with reference TRBV5-1 and TRBJ2-1, the CDR3 gives the full variable domain: KAGVTQTPRYLIKTRGQQVTLSCSPISGHRSVSWYQQTPGQGLQFLFEYFSETQRNKGNFPGRFSGRQFSNSRSEMNVSTLELGDSALYLCASSLVGTGATSGRAYEQFFGPGTRLTVL.